The 20 T cell receptor beta chains listed next were all sequenced from one sample in a study of Ad26.COV2.S vaccination and SARS-CoV-2 variants. Treatment here: around 19 received Ad26.COV2.S at low or high dose, single or two shots; 5 received placebo; per-sample allocation not given. Sampling was done on day 63 after the first vaccine or placebo injection. Generated by immunoSEQ multiplex PCR, the TCRdb table keeps only in-frame clones and is missing some. The sample lists a few hundred thousand clones; roughly 85% were seen once. The material was peripheral blood, obtained in a trial of Ad26.COV2.S vaccine versus placebo. The receptors were gathered from a person between 18 and 65 years old who received the Ad26.COV2.S COVID-19 vaccine or a placebo.

The chain's CDR3 is CASGSRPDTQYF. The CDR3 bases are TGTGCTAGTGGTTCCCGTCCAGATACGCAGTATTTT. This chain connects TRBV12-5 to TRBJ2-3; D uncertain. The CDR3 has 12 residues. Looked up from germline, CDR1 is LGHNT and CDR2 is FRNRAP. V was clipped by 4 bases and J by 4 bases, with 6 bases between them.

The rearrangement links TRBV7-2 to TRBJ2-4, with D tentatively TRBD2 (6 bases). Germline CDR1 and CDR2: SGHTA and FQGNSA. Trimming stripped 3 bases from V and 3 bases from J, with 6 bases between. The CDR3 is made up of 13 amino acids. CDR3 nucleotides: TGTGCCAGCAGCTTGGGACTCAAAAACATTCAGTACTTC. As protein: CASSLGLKNIQYF.

The gene calls are TRBV7-9 and TRBJ1-2; 9 bases align to TRBD1. Losses at the gene ends were 3 bases for V and 7 bases for J; bases not matched to a gene: 6. Germline CDR1 and CDR2: SEHNR and FQNEAQ (reference sequence). CDR3 length: 14 residues. CDR3: CASSFETGGGGYTF. The CDR3 DNA reads TGTGCCAGCAGCTTCGAGACAGGGGGTGGTGGCTACACCTTC.

About this clone: A junction boundary mismatches the germline segment, possibly from a read error. This chain links TRBV25-1 with TRBJ1-6; unclear D gene. Germline CDR1 MGHDK, CDR2 SYGVNS. The CDR3 runs 13 residues. The CDR3 DNA is TGTGCCACCAGTACATTTGGGGATTCACCCCTCCACTTT. It yields the protein CATSTFGDSPLHF. Full variable domain (rest looked up from reference TRBV25-1 and TRBJ1-6): EADIYQTPRYLVIGTGKKITLECSQTMGHDKMYWYQQDPGMELHLIHYSYGVNSTEKGDLSSESTVSRIRTEHFPLTLESARPSHTSQYLCATSTFGDSPLHFGNGTRLTVT.

The chain couples TRBV6-5 to TRBJ2-7, with D possibly TRBD1 on 5 matching bases. The CDR3 extends over 14 amino acids. The ends were cut back, 8 bases at V and 2 bases at J, with 16 bases in the middle. The germline V gene has CDR1 MNHEY and CDR2 SVGAGI. The DNA of the CDR3 is TGTGCCAGCGGAATGGGGCGGCCCCCCTACGAGCAGTACTTC. Translated: CASGMGRPPYEQYF.

CDR3 region: CASSEPAKAFF. The CDR3 DNA is TGTGCCAGCAGTGAACCGGCGAAAGCTTTCTTT. The genes are TRBV2 and TRBJ1-1; unclear D gene. The CDR3 spans 11 residues. The V and J ends lost 2 bases and 9 bases respectively, with 7 bases between them. Germline loops: CDR1 SNHLY, CDR2 FYNNEI. Full variable domain (outside the CDR3, taken from reference TRBV2 and TRBJ1-1): EPEVTQTPSHQVTQMGQEVILRCVPISNHLYFYWYRQILGQKVEFLVSFYNNEISEKSEIFDDQFSVERPDGSNFTLKIRSTKLEDSAMYFCASSEPAKAFFGQGTRLTVV.

The chain is built from TRBV7-2 and TRBJ2-5; D may match TRBD1 or TRBD2 (5 bases each). Deletions cut 2 bases from V and 5 bases from J, with 12 bases between. The CDR3 length is 14 residues. CDR1 is SGHTA, CDR2 FQGNSA, per germline. This chain's CDR3 is CASSLYWGWETQYF. The CDR3 coding sequence is TGTGCCAGCAGCTTATATTGGGGGTGGGAGACCCAGTACTTC.

This clone has a single count. The V and J genes are TRBV6-5 and TRBJ2-7; D call uncertain. Between the trimmed V and J ends, which lost 5 bases and 7 bases, there was a span of 12 bases. Germline assignment: CDR1 MNHEY and CDR2 SVGAGI. This CDR3 has 12 residues. The CDR3 loop is CASSHGLGEQYF. The CDR3 nucleotides are TGTGCCAGCAGTCACGGGCTGGGGGAGCAGTACTTC.

CDR3 nucleotides: TGTGCCAGCAGCGTACAGGGTTCCACTGAAGCTTTCTTT. As protein: CASSVQGSTEAFF. This sequence joins TRBV6-5 and TRBJ1-1; TRBD1 might be the D (6 bases). Germline V gene sequence: CDR1 MNHEY, CDR2 SVGAGI. V lost 6 bases to trimming and J lost 4 bases, with 12 bases between them. The CDR3 length is 13 residues.

This clone was recorded once. This sequence joins TRBV4-2 and TRBJ2-7; no clear D. With 0 bases removed from V and 3 bases from J, the gap between germline ends came to 12 bases. CDR3 length: 15 amino acids. CDR1 is LGHNA and CDR2 is YNFKEQ in the germline V gene. The CDR3 spells CASSQDPQDGYEQYF. In nucleotides, the CDR3 is TGTGCCAGCAGCCAAGATCCCCAGGACGGCTACGAGCAGTACTTC.

This chain joins TRBV19 and TRBJ1-5; maybe TRBD1 (6 bases). Germline values: CDR1 LNHDA, CDR2 SQIVND (reference sequence). The CDR3 extends over 11 amino acids. V dropped 10 bases and J dropped 5 bases, with 9 bases sitting between them. The CDR3 nucleotides read TGTGCCACAGGGGTCGATCAGCCCCAGCATTTT. Residues: CATGVDQPQHF. The full variable domain, rest sourced from reference TRBV19 and TRBJ1-5, is DGGITQSPKYLFRKEGQNVTLSCEQNLNHDAMYWYRQDPGQGLRLIYYSQIVNDFQKGDIAEGYSVSREKKESFPLTVTSAQKNPTAFYLCATGVDQPQHFGDGTRLSIL.

V is TRBV5-4 and J is TRBJ2-3; D may match TRBD1 or TRBD2 (6 bases each). CDR1 is SGHNT and CDR2 is YYREEE in the germline V gene (reference sequence). Trimming removed 5 bases from V and 3 bases from J, with 13 bases in between. The CDR3 has 14 amino acids. CDR3 loop: CASRPPGATDTQYF. The CDR3 bases are TGTGCCAGCAGACCGCCGGGGGCAACAGATACGCAGTATTTT.

This chain connects TRBV25-1 to TRBJ1-1; no definite D call. This CDR3 comprises 14 residues. CDR1 and CDR2 (germline): MGHDK, SYGVNS. V was trimmed by 3 bases and J by 2 bases, leaving 10 bases between them. CDR3 sequence (DNA): TGTGCCAGCAGTGAGGAGGGAGCAAACACTGAAGCTTTCTTT. Its protein product is CASSEEGANTEAFF.

This clone was seen only a few times. V and J are TRBV6-2 or TRBV6-3 and TRBJ1-2; D not certain. This CDR3 spans 13 amino acids. Trimming stripped 6 bases from V and 0 bases from J, with 8 bases between. Germline lookup yields CDR1 MNHEY and CDR2 SVGEGT. The CDR3: CASSRTSNYGYTF. CDR3 in DNA: TGTGCCAGCAGCCGGACGTCTAACTATGGCTACACCTTC.

The chain joins TRBV6-2 or TRBV6-3 to TRBJ1-4; D call uncertain. CDR3 size: 15 residues. Germline values: CDR1 MNHEY, CDR2 SVGEGT. V was cut by 1 base and J by 3 bases, with 9 bases left in between. Here the CDR3 reads CASSYFPSANEKLFF. The CDR3 DNA sequence: TGTGCCAGCAGTTACTTTCCGTCTGCTAATGAAAAACTGTTTTTT.

The chain uses TRBV6-5 and TRBJ2-7; D not certain. Per the germline V gene, CDR1 is MNHEY and CDR2 is SVGAGI. With 6 bases removed from V and 3 bases from J, the gap between germline ends came to 18 bases. This CDR3 region has 15 residues. CDR3 sequence reads: CASSPRPQAFYEQYF. CDR3 nucleotide sequence: TGTGCCAGCAGCCCCCGCCCCCAGGCTTTCTACGAGCAGTACTTC.

The gene calls are TRBV3-1 (or the pseudogene TRBV3-2) and TRBJ2-2; 9 bases are shared with TRBD1. The germline V gene has CDR1 LGHDT and CDR2 YNNKEL (reference sequence). The ends lost 6 bases at V and 4 bases at J; junction bases unmatched: 12. The CDR3 has 17 amino acids. CDR3 coding DNA: TGTGCCAGCAGACTAATGGACAGGGGCCGTGGCACCGGGGAGCTGTTTTTT. Translating it yields CASRLMDRGRGTGELFF.

Only a few counts were recorded for this clone. The chain couples TRBV2 to TRBJ1-6, with D unclear. Trimming took 6 bases from V and 2 from J, leaving 5 bases between them. This CDR3 region has 13 residues. The germline V gene encodes CDR1 SNHLY and CDR2 FYNNEI. The CDR3 here is CASRVTYNSPLHF. In DNA, the CDR3 is TGTGCCAGCAGGGTAACCTATAATTCACCCCTCCACTTT.

This rearrangement joins TRBV5-5 to TRBJ2-5, with D perhaps matching TRBD2 (6 bases). The germline V and J ends were trimmed by 4 bases and 5 bases, with 12 bases remaining between them. Germline V lookup: CDR1 SGHKS, CDR2 YYEKEE (reference sequence). The CDR3 totals 13 residues. CDR3 residues: CASSQTSRETQYF. The CDR3 nucleotides read TGTGCCAGCAGCCAGACTAGTAGGGAGACCCAGTACTTC.

The rearrangement uses TRBV7-3 and TRBJ1-1, with D maybe TRBD1 (6 bases). The CDR3 contains 15 residues. Germline V gene lookup returns CDR1 SGHTA and CDR2 FQGTGA. V dropped 2 bases and J dropped 1 base, with 11 bases sitting between them. CDR3 coding DNA: TGTGCCAGCAGCTTACTAGGACAGCAGAACACTGAAGCTTTCTTT. Amino acid sequence: CASSLLGQQNTEAFF.